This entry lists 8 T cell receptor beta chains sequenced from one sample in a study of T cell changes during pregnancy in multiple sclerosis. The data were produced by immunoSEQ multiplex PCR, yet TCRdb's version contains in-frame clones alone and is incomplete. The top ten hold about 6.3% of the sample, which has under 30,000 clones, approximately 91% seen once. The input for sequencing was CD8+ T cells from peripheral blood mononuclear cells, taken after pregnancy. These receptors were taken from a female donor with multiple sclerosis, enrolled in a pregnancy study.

CDR3 amino acids: CASSLELGLYEQYF. CDR3 DNA: TGCGCCAGCAGCTTGGAACTGGGCCTATACGAGCAGTACTTC. V is TRBV5-1 and J is TRBJ2-7; no clear D gene. The ends were cut back, 0 bases at V and 4 bases at J, with 11 bases in the middle. The germline gives CDR1 SGHRS, CDR2 YFSETQ. The CDR3 is 14 amino acids.

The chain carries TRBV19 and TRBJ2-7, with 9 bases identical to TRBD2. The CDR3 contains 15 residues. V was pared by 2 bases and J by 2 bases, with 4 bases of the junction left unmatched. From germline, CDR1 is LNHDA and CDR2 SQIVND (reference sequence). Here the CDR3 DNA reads TGTGCCAGTAGTATAACGCGGGAGGGAGCCTACGAGCAGTACTTC. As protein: CASSITREGAYEQYF.

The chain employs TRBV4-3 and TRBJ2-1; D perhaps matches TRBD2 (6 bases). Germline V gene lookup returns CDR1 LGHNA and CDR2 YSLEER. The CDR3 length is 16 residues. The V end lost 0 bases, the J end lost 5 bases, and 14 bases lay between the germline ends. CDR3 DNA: TGCGCCAGCAGCCAAGACGGGAGTCTCGGTGACAATGAGCAGTTCTTC. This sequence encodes CASSQDGSLGDNEQFF.

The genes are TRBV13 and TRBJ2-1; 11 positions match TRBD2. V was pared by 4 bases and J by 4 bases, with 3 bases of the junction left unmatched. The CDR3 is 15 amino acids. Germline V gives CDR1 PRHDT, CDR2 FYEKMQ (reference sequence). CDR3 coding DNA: TGTGCCAGCAGCTGGGGGACTAGCGGATACAATGAGCAGTTCTTC. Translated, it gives CASSWGTSGYNEQFF.

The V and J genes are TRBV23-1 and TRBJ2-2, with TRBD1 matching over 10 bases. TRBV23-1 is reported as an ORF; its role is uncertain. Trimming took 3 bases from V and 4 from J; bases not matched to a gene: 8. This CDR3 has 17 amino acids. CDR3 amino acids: CASSQVMTGGITGELFF. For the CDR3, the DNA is TGCGCCAGCAGTCAGGTGATGACAGGGGGCATCACCGGGGAGCTGTTTTTT.

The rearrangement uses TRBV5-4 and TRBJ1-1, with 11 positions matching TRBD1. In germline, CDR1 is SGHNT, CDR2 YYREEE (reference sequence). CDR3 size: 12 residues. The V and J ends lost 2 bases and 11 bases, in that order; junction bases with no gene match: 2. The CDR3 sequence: CASSLGDRGAFF. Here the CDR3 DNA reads TGTGCCAGCAGCTTAGGGGACAGGGGGGCTTTCTTT.

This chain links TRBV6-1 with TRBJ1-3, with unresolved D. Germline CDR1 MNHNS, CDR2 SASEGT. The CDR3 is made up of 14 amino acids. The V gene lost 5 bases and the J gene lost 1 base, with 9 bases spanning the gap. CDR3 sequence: CASSPGESGNTIYF. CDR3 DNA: TGTGCCAGCAGTCCCGGGGAATCTGGAAACACCATATATTTT.

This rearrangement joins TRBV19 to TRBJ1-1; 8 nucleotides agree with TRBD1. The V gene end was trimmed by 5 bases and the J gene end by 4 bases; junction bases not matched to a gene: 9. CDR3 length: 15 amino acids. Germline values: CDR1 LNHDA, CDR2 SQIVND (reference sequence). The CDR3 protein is CASSLRTGYGTEAFF. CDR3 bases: TGTGCCAGTAGTCTTCGGACAGGGTATGGCACTGAAGCTTTCTTT. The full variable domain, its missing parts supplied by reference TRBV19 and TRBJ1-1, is DGGITQSPKYLFRKEGQNVTLSCEQNLNHDAMYWYRQDPGQGLRLIYYSQIVNDFQKGDIAEGYSVSREKKESFPLTVTSAQKNPTAFYLCASSLRTGYGTEAFFGQGTRLTVV.